The T cell receptor beta chain under discussion was sequenced for a study of T cell responses to AZD1222 COVID-19 vaccine. The table came from immunoSEQ multiplex PCR; TCRdb's copy has only in-frame clones and leaves some out. The sample comprises 80,000 to 100,000 clones, just over 85% of which are singletons, and around 5.4% rests with the top ten. In this sample, this clone turned up a few times. V lost 0 bases, J lost 4 bases, and 12 bases lay in between. This CDR3 spans 15 amino acids. From germline, CDR1 is MDHEN and CDR2 SYDVKM. This clonotype was obtained from an adult who received the AZD1222 COVID-19 vaccine. The V and J genes are TRBV28 and TRBJ1-2, with D hard to call. This material consisted of peripheral blood, taken 28 days after the second AZD1222 dose. The CDR3 nucleotides read TGTGCCAGCAGTTTATGGTCAGACCTCGGCTATGGCTACACCTTC. Encoded protein: CASSLWSDLGYGYTF.